Below, 25 T cell receptor beta chains from the same sample are listed, as sequenced in a study of a mutant IDH1 vaccine in newly diagnosed glioma. Sequencing was performed with immunoSEQ multiplex PCR; in TCRdb, only in-frame clones are kept and a portion is missing. Of 30,000 to 40,000 clones listed, around four fifths are singletons. Which antigens these TCRs recognize remains unknown. Time point in this sample: week 35, safety follow-up. The vaccine gave 300 ug of a 20-mer mutant IDH1 peptide subcutaneously per dose. This sample comprised PBMCs, obtained from a glioma patient whose treatment included an IDH1 peptide vaccine. The receptors were sampled from a man aged 40-49 years with glioma. Some clones in this sample may be carry-over from other donors' samples.

The V call is TRBV10-3, the J call TRBJ2-7; TRBD2 aligns across 8 bases. The germline V gene encodes CDR1 ENHRY and CDR2 SYGVKD. V gave up 5 bases and J gave up 0 bases; unmatched junction bases: 3. The length of the CDR3 is 14 residues. Here the CDR3 DNA reads TGTGCCATCAGTTGGCGGGGGGACTCCTACGAGCAGTACTTC. Translated, it gives CAISWRGDSYEQYF.

This chain links TRBV30 with TRBJ1-2; D might be TRBD1 (5 bases). V dropped 7 bases and J dropped 1 base, with 16 bases sitting between them. The CDR3 loop spans 14 amino acids. Germline V gene data show CDR1 as GTSNPN and CDR2 as SVGIG (reference sequence). The CDR3: CASWGGEHNYGYTF. The DNA for the CDR3 is TGTGCCTCCTGGGGAGGGGAGCATAACTATGGCTACACCTTC.

The V gene is TRBV9, the J gene TRBJ2-1; weak D call: TRBD2 (6 bases). V lost 0 bases and J lost 8, with 15 bases in between. CDR3 length: 15 amino acids. CDR1 and CDR2 from the germline V gene are SGDLS and YYNGEE. CDR3 sequence (DNA): TGTGCCAGCAGCGTAGTGGGGGGTCCGGACCATGAGCAGTTCTTC. This sequence encodes CASSVVGGPDHEQFF.

The CDR3 sequence is CASSQEVSSGNTIYF. The CDR3 DNA reads TGCGCCAGCAGCCAAGAAGTTAGCTCTGGAAACACCATATATTTT. This chain links TRBV4-1 with TRBJ1-3, with D hard to call. The V gene's germline CDR1 is MGHRA and CDR2 YSYEKL. V lost 0 bases and J lost 0, with 6 bases in between. This CDR3 spans 15 amino acids.

The table lists this clone with a count of one. V gene TRBV5-1 combines with J gene TRBJ2-2; 9 positions agree with TRBD2. This CDR3 contains 18 residues. Germline CDR1 reads SGHRS; CDR2 reads YFSETQ. V lost 4 bases, J lost 0 bases, and 10 bases stayed unmatched. The CDR3 protein is CASSHFWAGGTNTGELFF. In DNA form, the CDR3 reads TGCGCCAGCAGCCATTTCTGGGCGGGGGGGACGAACACCGGGGAGCTGTTTTTT.

The CDR3 bases are TGCGCCAGCAGTGAGGGTCAGTCAAACACTGAAGCTTTCTTT. It translates to CASSEGQSNTEAFF. V gene TRBV10-2 combines with J gene TRBJ1-1; no firm D call. In germline, CDR1 is WSHSY, CDR2 SAAADI. This CDR3 is built from 14 residues. Deletions cut 2 bases from V and 2 bases from J, with 9 bases between.

The rearrangement links TRBV9 to TRBJ1-6; TRBD1 is a possible D gene (6 bases). Germline lookup yields CDR1 SGDLS and CDR2 YYNGEE. The CDR3 contains 15 residues. Trimming took 0 bases from V and 9 from J, leaving 13 bases between them. The CDR3 sequence: CASSVEPGQLSPLHF. The CDR3 bases are TGTGCCAGCAGCGTAGAGCCAGGACAGCTTTCACCCCTCCACTTT.

The rearrangement uses TRBV19 and TRBJ1-6; 10 positions match TRBD1. The CDR3 spans 14 residues. Germline lookup yields CDR1 LNHDA and CDR2 SQIVND (reference sequence). The junction had 8 bases not matched to a gene; V was cut back by 8 bases and J by 10 bases. The chain's CDR3 is CASDRTGGRSPLHF. The CDR3 region has the DNA TGTGCCAGTGATCGGACAGGGGGAAGATCACCCCTCCACTTT.

The chain combines TRBV5-6 with TRBJ1-5; 8 nucleotides match TRBD1. J gave up 11 bases and V 2 bases, and 12 bases lay outside the gene matches. The CDR3 runs to 15 residues. The germline gives CDR1 SGHDT, CDR2 YYEEEE. CDR3 nucleotides: TGTGCCAGCAGCTTTGGTGGACAGGGTCGGGTGGCCCAGCATTTT. Protein product: CASSFGGQGRVAQHF.

This chain joins TRBV18 and TRBJ2-5, with D unclear. V was clipped by 3 bases and J by 2 bases, with 4 bases between them. Germline values: CDR1 KGHSH, CDR2 LQKENI. The CDR3 is 12 residues long. This CDR3 is CASSPAQETQYF. Here the CDR3 DNA reads TGTGCCAGCTCACCGGCTCAAGAGACCCAGTACTTC. Complete variable domain (other parts from reference TRBV18 and TRBJ2-5): NAGVMQNPRHLVRRRGQEARLRCSPMKGHSHVYWYRQLPEEGLKFMVYLQKENIIDESGMPKERFSAEFPKEGPSILRIQQVVRGDSAAYFCASSPAQETQYFGPGTRLLVL.

The chain joins TRBV28 to TRBJ1-1, with no clear D. Germline V gene lookup returns CDR1 MDHEN and CDR2 SYDVKM. The CDR3 totals 14 residues. V lost 6 bases and J lost 1, with 12 bases in between. The CDR3 spells CASSLQRENTEAFF. In DNA, the CDR3 is TGTGCCAGCAGCCTCCAACGGGAGAACACTGAAGCTTTCTTT.

The chain joins TRBV30 to TRBJ2-7; the D gene is possibly TRBD2 (5 bases). The CDR3 is 13 residues long. V was shortened by 0 bases and J by 4 bases, with 10 bases between the two germline ends. Germline CDR1 is GTSNPN and CDR2 is SVGIG (reference sequence). As DNA, the CDR3 is TGTGCCTGGAGTGTAGCGGTAGCTTACGAGCAGTACTTC. It codes for CAWSVAVAYEQYF. The full variable domain, completed using reference TRBV30 and TRBJ2-7, is SQTIHQWPATLVQPVGSPLSLECTVEGTSNPNLYWYRQAAGRGLQLLFYSVGIGQISSEVPQNLSASRPQDRQFILSSKKLLLSDSGFYLCAWSVAVAYEQYFGPGTRLTVT.

The chain is built from TRBV5-4 and TRBJ2-7; 8 bases line up with TRBD2. The CDR3 contains 14 residues. V lost 5 bases and J lost 3; bases outside the gene matches: 7. Germline CDR1 and CDR2: SGHNT and YYREEE (reference sequence). CDR3 in amino acids: CASRRSGADYEQYF. CDR3 nucleotides: TGTGCCAGCAGGCGTAGCGGGGCCGACTACGAGCAGTACTTC. Using reference TRBV5-4 and TRBJ2-7 for the parts outside the CDR3, the full variable domain is ETGVTQSPTHLIKTRGQQVTLRCSSQSGHNTVSWYQQALGQGPQFIFQYYREEENGRGNFPPRFSGLQFPNYSSELNVNALELDDSALYLCASRRSGADYEQYFGPGTRLTVT.

The chain carries TRBV27 and TRBJ2-7; no clear D gene. Trimming stripped 3 bases from V and 1 base from J, with 7 bases between. CDR1 is MNHEY, CDR2 SMNVEV, per germline (reference sequence). This CDR3 has 13 residues. CDR3 in amino acids: CASSFSSSYEQYF. CDR3 bases: TGTGCCAGCAGTTTCTCGAGTTCCTACGAGCAGTACTTC.

CDR3 loop: CASSDKGVGEKLFF. The CDR3 coding sequence is TGTGCCAGCAGTGATAAGGGGGTCGGTGAAAAACTGTTTTTT. J is TRBJ1-4 and V is TRBV25-1; D is possibly TRBD1 (6 bases). Per the germline V gene, CDR1 is MGHDK and CDR2 is SYGVNS. Trimming stripped 3 bases from V and 7 bases from J, with 12 bases between. The length of the CDR3 is 14 residues.

The rearrangement uses TRBV7-8 and TRBJ2-3; possibly TRBD2 for D (5 bases). Germline V gives CDR1 SGHVS, CDR2 FQNEAQ. Trimming took off 0 bases at V and 10 bases at J, with 11 bases between the two ends. The CDR3 is made up of 13 amino acids. CDR3: CASSLASDGAQYF. Written as DNA, the CDR3 is TGTGCCAGCAGCTTAGCTAGCGACGGTGCGCAGTATTTT.

This clone was recorded only once. The J gene is TRBJ1-2, the V gene TRBV30; a possible D gene is TRBD1 (5 bases). The V gene lost 0 bases and the J gene lost 6 bases, with 14 bases spanning the gap. The CDR3 covers 14 residues. In germline, CDR1 is GTSNPN, CDR2 SVGIG (reference sequence). CDR3 DNA: TGTGCCTGGAGTGTACTAGGGAGGGGCCATGGCTACACCTTC. Its translation: CAWSVLGRGHGYTF. Together with reference TRBV30 and TRBJ1-2, the CDR3 gives the full variable domain: SQTIHQWPATLVQPVGSPLSLECTVEGTSNPNLYWYRQAAGRGLQLLFYSVGIGQISSEVPQNLSASRPQDRQFILSSKKLLLSDSGFYLCAWSVLGRGHGYTFGSGTRLTVV.

This chain connects TRBV29-1 to TRBJ1-3, with unresolved D. The V gene lost 4 bases and the J gene lost 2 bases, with 9 bases spanning the gap. In germline, CDR1 is SQVTM, CDR2 ANQGSEA. The CDR3 is made up of 13 amino acids. CDR3 in amino acids: CSVGGSPGNTIYF. The CDR3 bases are TGCAGCGTTGGGGGATCTCCTGGAAACACCATATATTTT.

J is TRBJ1-5 and V is TRBV5-5; weak D call: TRBD1 (6 bases). Germline V gene data show CDR1 as SGHKS and CDR2 as YYEKEE (reference sequence). The V end lost 2 bases, the J end lost 2 bases, and 11 bases lay between the germline ends. There are 15 residues in the CDR3. The CDR3 region has the DNA TGTGCCAGCAGCTTCGGCCAGGGGCGCAATCAGCCCCAGCATTTT. Amino acid sequence: CASSFGQGRNQPQHF. Together with reference TRBV5-5 and TRBJ1-5, the CDR3 gives the full variable domain: DAGVTQSPTHLIKTRGQQVTLRCSPISGHKSVSWYQQVLGQGPQFIFQYYEKEERGRGNFPDRFSARQFPNYSSELNVNALLLGDSALYLCASSFGQGRNQPQHFGDGTRLSIL.

This chain connects TRBV25-1 to TRBJ2-5; 7 bases match TRBD1. Germline lookup yields CDR1 MGHDK and CDR2 SYGVNS. The CDR3 runs 12 residues. V was pared by 4 bases and J by 5 bases, with 1 base of the junction left unmatched. The CDR3: CASSGQGETQYF. CDR3 DNA: TGTGCCAGCAGTGGACAGGGTGAGACCCAGTACTTC.

The CDR3, as DNA: TGTGCCAGCAGTTCACAGGAGGCCTATGGCTACACCTTC. Its protein product is CASSSQEAYGYTF. V gene TRBV27 combines with J gene TRBJ1-2; perhaps TRBD1 as D (5 bases). The CDR3 totals 13 residues. V was pared by 4 bases and J by 4 bases, with 10 bases between. The germline V gene has CDR1 MNHEY and CDR2 SMNVEV (reference sequence).

V gene TRBV15 combines with J gene TRBJ2-1; 7 bases are shared with TRBD1. After removal of 0 bases from V and 2 bases from J, the junction contained 10 bases not matched to a gene. This CDR3 has 18 amino acids. Germline lookup yields CDR1 LNHNV and CDR2 YYDKDF (reference sequence). Here the CDR3 DNA reads TGTGCCACCAGCAGAGAGGCAGGGGGTCAAGTCCCCTACAATGAGCAGTTCTTC. Encoded protein: CATSREAGGQVPYNEQFF.

The chain carries TRBV16 and TRBJ2-7, with D unresolved. The ends were cut back, 6 bases at V and 5 bases at J, with 11 bases in the middle. The germline gives CDR1 KGHSY, CDR2 FQNENV. CDR3 length: 12 residues. DNA for the CDR3: TGTGCCAGCAGTCCCCACACGGACGAGCAGTACTTC. Its translation: CASSPHTDEQYF.

V is TRBV6-1 and J is TRBJ2-1; TRBD1 matches 9 bases. The CDR3 runs to 14 residues. The ends lost 4 bases at V and 2 bases at J; junction bases unmatched: 0. Germline V lookup: CDR1 MNHNS, CDR2 SASEGT. The CDR3 coding sequence is TGTGCCAGCAGTGGGGACAGGGCCTACAATGAGCAGTTCTTC. Translating it yields CASSGDRAYNEQFF.

The J gene is TRBJ2-3, the V gene TRBV19; a weak D match, TRBD2 (5 bases). This CDR3 contains 15 residues. The ends were cut back, 6 bases at V and 5 bases at J, with 18 bases in the middle. Germline values: CDR1 LNHDA, CDR2 SQIVND (reference sequence). CDR3 DNA: TGTGCCAGTAGCTCCCGGGATCAAACCCAAGATACGCAGTATTTT. It encodes CASSSRDQTQDTQYF.